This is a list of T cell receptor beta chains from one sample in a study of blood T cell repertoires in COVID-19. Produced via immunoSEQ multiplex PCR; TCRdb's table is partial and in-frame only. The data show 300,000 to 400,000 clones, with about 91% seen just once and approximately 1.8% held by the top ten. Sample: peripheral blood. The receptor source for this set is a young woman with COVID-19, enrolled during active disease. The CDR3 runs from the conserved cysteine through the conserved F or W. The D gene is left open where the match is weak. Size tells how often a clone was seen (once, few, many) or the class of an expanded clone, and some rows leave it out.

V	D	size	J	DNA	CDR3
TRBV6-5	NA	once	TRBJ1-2	TGTGCCAGCACTCCAACCGGCGTCTCCGCGGGGGGCTACACCTTC	CASTPTGVSAGGYTF
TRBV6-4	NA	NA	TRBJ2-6	TGTGCCAGCGCGAACCACGTGTCGGGGGACGGGGCCAACGTCCTGACTTTC	CASANHVSGDGANVLTF
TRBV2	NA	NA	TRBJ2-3	TGTGCCAGCAGAGGGGAGGCGGCGGGGAGGACGGGTCCGCAGTATTTT	CASRGEAAGRTGPQYF
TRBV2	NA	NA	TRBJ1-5	TGTGCCAGCAGCCCCGAGGGGGATCAGCCCCAGCATTTT	CASSPEGDQPQHF
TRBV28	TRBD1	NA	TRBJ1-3	TGTGCCAGCAGCCGGACAGGGTGGTCCGGAAACACCATATATTTT	CASSRTGWSGNTIYF
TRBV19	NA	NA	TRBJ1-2	TGTGCCAGTACCTCCTGGGCAGGGGACAACTATGGCTACACCTTC	CASTSWAGDNYGYTF
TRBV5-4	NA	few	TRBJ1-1	TGTGCCAGCAGCTCCGGGGCGGGGGTGAGAAACACTGAAGCTTTCTTT	CASSSGAGVRNTEAFF
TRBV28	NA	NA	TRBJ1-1	TGTGCCAGCAGGTCAACAGGGTACGGAGCTTTCTTT	CASRSTGYGAFF
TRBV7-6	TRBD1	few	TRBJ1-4	TGTGCCAGCAGCAACCGACAGGGATTAACTAATGAAAAACTGTTTTTT	CASSNRQGLTNEKLFF
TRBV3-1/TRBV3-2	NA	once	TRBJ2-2	TGTGCCAGCAGCCACGGGCGGGCCGGGGAGCTGTTTTTT	CASSHGRAGELFF
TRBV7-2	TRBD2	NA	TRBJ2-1	TGTGCCAGCAGACCCCACGGGGCGGGGGGGGTTGATGAGCAGTTCTTC	CASRPHGAGGVDEQFF
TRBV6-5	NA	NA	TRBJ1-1	TGTGCCAGCAGTTACGGCCCATTGAACACTGAAGCTTTCTTT	CASSYGPLNTEAFF
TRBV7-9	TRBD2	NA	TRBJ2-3	TGTGCCAGCAGCTCTCTAGCGGGGGGGATTACAGATACGCAGTATTTT	CASSSLAGGITDTQYF
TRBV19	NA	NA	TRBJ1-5	TGTGCCACCGGGGGGGTGTCGTATCAGCCCCAGCATTTT	CATGGVSYQPQHF
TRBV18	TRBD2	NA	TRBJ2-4	TGTGCCAGCTCACTGCCAATAGCGGGGGGACTAGCCAAAAACATTCAGTACTTC	CASSLPIAGGLAKNIQYF
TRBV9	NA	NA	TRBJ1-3	TGTGCCAGCAGCCGGGGAGGATTAGAGTACACCATATATTTT	CASSRGGLEYTIYF
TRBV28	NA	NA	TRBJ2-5	TGTGCCAGCAGTTTAGCGGGGGCAGAGACCCAGTACTTC	CASSLAGAETQYF
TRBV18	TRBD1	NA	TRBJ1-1	TGTGCCAGCTCACGCGGACAGGGGACCGGCACTGAAGCTTTCTTT	CASSRGQGTGTEAFF
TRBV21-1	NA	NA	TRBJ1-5	TGTGCCAGCAGCAGGGGCAGGGCAGTAGGAAATAGCAATCAGCCCCAGCATTTT	CASSRGRAVGNSNQPQHF
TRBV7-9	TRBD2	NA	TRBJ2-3	TGTGCCAGCAGCACCACGGGGACTAGCGGGGGGCCACGCTACATCACAGATACGCAGTATTTT	CASSTTGTSGGPRYITDTQYF
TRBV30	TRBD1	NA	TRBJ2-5	TGTGCCTGGAGTGGGACCGGGACAGAAGAGACCCAGTACTTC	CAWSGTGTEETQYF
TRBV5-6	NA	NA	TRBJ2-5	TGTGCCAGCAGCTTGGTCGCGGGGGAGACCCAGTACTTC	CASSLVAGETQYF
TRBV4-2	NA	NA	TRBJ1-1	TGTGCCAGCAGCCACCAGAACACTGAAGCTTTCTTT	CASSHQNTEAFF
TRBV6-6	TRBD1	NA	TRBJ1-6	TGTGCCAGCAGTCTACGGGACAGTCATTCACCCCTCCACTTT	CASSLRDSHSPLHF
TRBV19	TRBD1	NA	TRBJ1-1	TGTGCCAGTAGTTGGGGGACAGGGACTGAAGCTTTCTTT	CASSWGTGTEAFF
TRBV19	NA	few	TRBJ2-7	TGTGCCAGTAGTATCCTGAAGGGGCCCTACGAGCAGTACTTC	CASSILKGPYEQYF
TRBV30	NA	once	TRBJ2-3	TGTGCCTGGACCCACCCACACGCGGATTCGGATACGCAGTATTTT	CAWTHPHADSDTQYF
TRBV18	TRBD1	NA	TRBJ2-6	TGTGCCAGCTCTCCCCAGGGGGCGCGCGCTGGGGCCAACGTCCTGACTTTC	CASSPQGARAGANVLTF
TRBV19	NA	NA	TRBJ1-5	TGTGCCAGTAGTATAGATCAGGGCGGTAGCAATCAGCCCCAGCATTTT	CASSIDQGGSNQPQHF
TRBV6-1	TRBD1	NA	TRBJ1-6	TGTGCCAGCAGCTGGACAGGGCGGAATTCACCCCTCCACTTT	CASSWTGRNSPLHF
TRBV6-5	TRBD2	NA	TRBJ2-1	TGTGCCATCGGACTAGCGGGGGACAATGAGCAGTTCTTC	CAIGLAGDNEQFF
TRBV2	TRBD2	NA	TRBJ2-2	TGTGCCAGCAGCCAGCGGGGATACAACACCGGGGAGCTGTTTTTT	CASSQRGYNTGELFF
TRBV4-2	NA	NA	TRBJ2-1	TGTGCCAGCAGCCAAGAAGTACTCAGGAGGCCAGGGGATGAGCAGTTCTTC	CASSQEVLRRPGDEQFF
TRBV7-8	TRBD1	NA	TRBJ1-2	TGTGCCAGCAGTATAAGTACAGGGGTGGATGGCTACACCTTC	CASSISTGVDGYTF
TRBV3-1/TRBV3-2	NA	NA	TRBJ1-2	TGTGCCAGCAGCCAAAGGGGTAGCTATGGCTACACCTTC	CASSQRGSYGYTF
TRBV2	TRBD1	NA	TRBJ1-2	TGTGCCGTACGTGAGGGGGCTCATGGCTACACCTTC	CAVREGAHGYTF
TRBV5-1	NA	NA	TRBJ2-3	TGCGCCAGCAGACAGTGGACAGCTAGCACAGATACGCAGTATTTT	CASRQWTASTDTQYF
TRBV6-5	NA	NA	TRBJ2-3	TGTGCCAGCACCCCCTATTACAGCACAGATACGCAGTATTTT	CASTPYYSTDTQYF
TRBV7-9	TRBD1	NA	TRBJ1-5	TGTGCCAGCAGCTTGGGACAGGGCAATCAGGCCCAGCATTTT	CASSLGQGNQAQHF
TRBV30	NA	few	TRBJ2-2	TGTGCCTGGAGTGCTATCCTCGGGGACTCGACATCTTTAAACACCGGGGAGCTGTTTTTT	CAWSAILGDSTSLNTGELFF
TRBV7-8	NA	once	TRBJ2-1	TGTGCCAGCAGCCAGAACCCCGGGGGTCAAAGGGGTGAGCAGTTCTTC	CASSQNPGGQRGEQFF
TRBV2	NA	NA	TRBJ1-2	TGTGCCAGCAGCGAAATGAACAGCAACTATGGCTACACCTTC	CASSEMNSNYGYTF
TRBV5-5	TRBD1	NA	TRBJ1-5	TGTGCCAGCAGCTACACAGGGGGACAGGGGAATCAGCCCCAGCATTTT	CASSYTGGQGNQPQHF
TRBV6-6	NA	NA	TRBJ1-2	TGTGCCAGCAGTTATTCGACAGACCCTTTAGGCTACACCTTC	CASSYSTDPLGYTF
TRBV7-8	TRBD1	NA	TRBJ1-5	TGTGCCAGCAGCTTGGACAGGGGGAACAATCAGCCCCAGCATTTT	CASSLDRGNNQPQHF
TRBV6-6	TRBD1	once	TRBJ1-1	TGTGCCAGCACCCTAACGACAGGGAAGGAAGCTTTCTTT	CASTLTTGKEAFF
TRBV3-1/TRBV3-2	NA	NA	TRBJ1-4	TGTGCCAGCAGCCAAGGAAGAGGGGAAAAACTGTTTTTT	CASSQGRGEKLFF
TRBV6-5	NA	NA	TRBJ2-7	TGTGCCAGCAGTCGGACCGTGGACTTCATATACGAGCAGTACTTC	CASSRTVDFIYEQYF